Below, 12 T cell receptor beta chains from the same sample are listed, as sequenced in a study of graft-versus-host responses after intestinal transplantation. Data came from immunoSEQ multiplex PCR; TCRdb stores just in-frame clones and leaves some out. The repertoire holds roughly 18,000 clones, 35% to 40% seen once, with around 1% in the top ten. The input for sequencing was alloreactive CD4+ T cells from a mixed lymphocyte reaction culture, taken before intestinal transplant. The subset denotes: CFSE-low proliferating T cells sorted from approximately 6-day pre-transplant mixed lymphocyte reaction (GvH or HvG direction). Receptors originate from a human patient who received an intestinal transplant.

The chain has TRBV18 and TRBJ2-7, with 10 nucleotides matching TRBD1. The germline CDR1 and CDR2 sequences are KGHSH and LQKENI. V was clipped by 2 bases and J by 6 bases; unmatched bases: 7. The CDR3 is 15 residues long. The CDR3 coding sequence is TGTGCCAGCTCACCAACGGGACAGGGGAGCTCCGAGCAGTACTTC. Residues: CASSPTGQGSSEQYF.

This clone was seen a handful of times. This chain joins TRBV19 and TRBJ1-6, with 7 bases aligning to TRBD1. This CDR3 is 16 amino acids long. Germline assignment: CDR1 LNHDA and CDR2 SQIVND (reference sequence). Trimming at V came to 3 bases and at J to 13 bases, leaving 15 bases not matched to a gene. The CDR3 region is CASSIGDSIFTAPLHF. CDR3 in DNA: TGTGCCAGTAGTATCGGGGACAGTATTTTTACAGCGCCCCTCCACTTT.

This clone was detected a few times. The chain recombines TRBV27 with TRBJ2-1; D gene unclear. The CDR3 loop spans 14 amino acids. The V end lost 5 bases, the J end lost 3 bases, and 11 bases lay between the germline ends. CDR1 and CDR2 from the germline V gene are MNHEY and SMNVEV (reference sequence). The CDR3 here is CASSGLLSYNEQFF. The CDR3 region has the DNA TGTGCCAGCAGTGGCCTCCTGAGCTACAATGAGCAGTTCTTC.

The chain recombines TRBV27 with TRBJ1-1; the D gene is possibly TRBD1 (6 bases). This CDR3 region has 14 residues. Trimming removed 8 bases at V and 4 bases at J, with 17 bases between. Germline values: CDR1 MNHEY, CDR2 SMNVEV (reference sequence). CDR3 residues: CASPYRVGFTEAFF. In DNA form, the CDR3 reads TGTGCCAGCCCCTACAGGGTGGGTTTCACTGAAGCTTTCTTT.

This chain uses TRBV11-3 with TRBJ1-1; D gene unclear. Per germline, CDR1 SGHNT and CDR2 YENEEA. Trimming left V 2 bases short and J 11 bases short, with 15 bases between. There are 13 residues in the CDR3. CDR3 DNA: TGTGCCAGCAGCTTAAGCGCAGGACCACCGGCTTTCTTT. It codes for CASSLSAGPPAFF.

The V gene is TRBV9, the J gene TRBJ1-1, with D possibly TRBD1 on 5 matching bases. The ends were cut back, 4 bases at V and 1 base at J, with 14 bases in the middle. The germline V gene has CDR1 SGDLS and CDR2 YYNGEE. The CDR3 totals 15 residues. The CDR3 here is CASSPTGRANTEAFF. Written as DNA, the CDR3 is TGTGCCAGCAGCCCTACAGGCAGGGCGAACACTGAAGCTTTCTTT.

V and J are TRBV13 and TRBJ1-4, with D maybe TRBD1 (6 bases). The V and J ends lost 3 bases and 7 bases respectively, with 9 bases between them. This CDR3 has 13 amino acids. The V gene's germline CDR1 is PRHDT and CDR2 FYEKMQ (reference sequence). The CDR3 DNA follows: TGTGCCAGCAGCTTGAGGACAGTTGAAAAACTGTTTTTT. Translation gives CASSLRTVEKLFF.

This chain joins TRBV5-6 and TRBJ1-2; tentatively, D is TRBD1 (5 bases). CDR1 SGHDT and CDR2 YYEEEE come from the germline V gene. The CDR3 is 15 amino acids. Trimming shortened V by 6 bases and J by 3 bases, and 18 bases separated the two germline ends. CDR3 protein: CASIPGLGRDYGYTF. As DNA, the CDR3 is TGTGCCAGCATCCCCGGACTAGGCAGGGACTATGGCTACACCTTC.

This chain links TRBV6-1 with TRBJ2-7; D not certain. Looked up from germline, CDR1 is MNHNS and CDR2 is SASEGT. The CDR3 sequence is 15 residues long. Trimming shortened V by 3 bases and J by 0 bases, and 12 bases separated the two germline ends. The chain's CDR3 is CASSDSGWGSYEQYF. For the CDR3, the DNA is TGTGCCAGCAGTGATTCAGGTTGGGGCTCCTACGAGCAGTACTTC.

This clone was counted only a few times. The gene calls are TRBV6-1 and TRBJ2-2; 15 bases map to TRBD2. Germline CDR1 is MNHNS and CDR2 is SASEGT. The J segment lost 8 bases and the V segment lost 4 bases, leaving 8 bases of the junction unmatched. The CDR3 has 17 residues. CDR3 region: CASSGIGTSGGSGELFF. The CDR3 DNA is TGTGCCAGCAGTGGGATCGGGACTAGCGGGGGGTCGGGGGAGCTGTTTTTT.

The rearrangement links TRBV23-1 to TRBJ2-5, with D possibly called TRBD1 or TRBD2 (5 bases each). TRBV23-1 is an ORF, and what it does is uncertain. Trimming left V 2 bases short and J 4 bases short, with 14 bases between. The CDR3 loop spans 15 amino acids. CDR3 sequence (DNA): TGCGCCAGCAGTCAACTGCGACCGGGACGAGAGACCCAGTACTTC. This encodes CASSQLRPGRETQYF.

The V call is TRBV11-3, the J call TRBJ1-1; no clear D. The CDR3 consists of 16 residues. Germline V lookup: CDR1 SGHNT, CDR2 YENEEA. The V and J ends lost 2 bases and 1 base respectively, with 14 bases between them. DNA of the CDR3: TGTGCCAGCAGCTTATTCTCAGTCTCCCAGAACACTGAAGCTTTCTTT. Translating it yields CASSLFSVSQNTEAFF.